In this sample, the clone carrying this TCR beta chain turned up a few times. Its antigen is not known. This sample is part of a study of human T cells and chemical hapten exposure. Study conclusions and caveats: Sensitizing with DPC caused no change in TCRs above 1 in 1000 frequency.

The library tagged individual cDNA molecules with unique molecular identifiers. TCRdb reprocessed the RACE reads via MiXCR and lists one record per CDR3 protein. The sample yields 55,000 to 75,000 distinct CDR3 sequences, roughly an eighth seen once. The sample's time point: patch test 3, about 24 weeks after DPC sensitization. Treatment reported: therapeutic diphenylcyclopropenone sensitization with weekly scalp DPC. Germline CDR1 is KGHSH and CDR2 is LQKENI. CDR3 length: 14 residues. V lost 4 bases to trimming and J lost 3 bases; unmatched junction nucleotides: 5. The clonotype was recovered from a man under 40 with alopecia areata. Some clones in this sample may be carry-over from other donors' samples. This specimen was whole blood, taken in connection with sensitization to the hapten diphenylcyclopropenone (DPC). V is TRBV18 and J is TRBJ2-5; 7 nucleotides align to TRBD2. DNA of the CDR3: TGTGCCAGCTCACTCCTGCTAGCGGAAGAGACCCAGTACTTC. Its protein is CASSLLLAEETQYF.